Reported below is one T cell receptor beta chain. Its specificity is unknown. The data belong to a study of blood T cells in healthy people across ages. Regarding the study as a whole: Getting older went along with TCR beta diversity per million T cells dropping roughly linearly.

The second PCR ran 7 to 11 cycles with a sample-barcoded 5' primer and J-beta primers. Every single cDNA molecule received a tag from a template-switch adaptor with 12 random nucleotides. Via MiXCR, TCRdb re-called the 5' RACE reads, giving one row per CDR3 protein. The sample records about 800,000 distinct CDR3 sequences, approximately 25% being singletons. The V and J ends lost 0 bases and 7 bases respectively, with 8 bases between them. CDR3 length: 13 residues. Germline-derived CDR1 and CDR2 are SGHKS and YYEKEE (reference sequence). Separately, the same data were catalogued under a study of T cells of mothers and their children. According to that study: Among related mother-child pairs, overlap was slightly higher than in unrelated pairs, though not significantly.

This TCR was sampled from a boy aged 10-17 years in good health. Specimen: blood. V and J are TRBV5-5 and TRBJ1-5; D remains ambiguous. The CDR3 nucleotides read TGTGCCAGCAGCTTGGTTCCTCGCCAGCCCCAGCATTTT. It yields the protein CASSLVPRQPQHF.